This TCR beta chain comes out of a study of CD8 T cells in Susac syndrome. Bulk CD8+ and CD4+ cells came from magnetic negative isolation; CD8+ TEMRA by FACS. This CDR3 region has 17 residues. Germline V gene sequence: CDR1 MDHEN, CDR2 SYDVKM. Trimming cost V 3 bases and J 1 base; bases outside gene matches: 7. Random hexamers were used to reverse transcribe 0.5 to 1 ug of RNA. Multiplex immunoSEQ PCR targeted 54 Vbeta and 13 Jbeta TCR beta segments. TCRdb reprocessed the immunoSEQ multiplex PCR reads with MiXCR, giving one entry per CDR3 protein. The sample lists about 200,000 distinct CDR3 sequences, 85% to 95% occurring once.

The receptor's source is a human donor in good health. The chain employs TRBV28 and TRBJ2-3, with 10 bases lining up with TRBD2. The sequencing sample was made of CD4+ T cells from PBMCs. The CDR3 spells CASSFLFGTSGTDTQYF. In nucleotides, the CDR3 is TGTGCCAGCAGTTTTTTGTTCGGGACTAGCGGCACAGATACGCAGTATTTT.